The 29 T cell receptor beta chains listed next were all sequenced from one sample in a study of T cell responses to AZD1222 COVID-19 vaccine. Produced via immunoSEQ multiplex PCR; TCRdb's table is partial and in-frame only. The table lists about 31,000 clones, around 87% of them singletons. Specimen: peripheral blood, collected 28 days after the second AZD1222 dose. Source of these receptors: an adult who received the AZD1222 COVID-19 vaccine.

This chain joins TRBV6-1 and TRBJ1-3, with D tentatively TRBD1 (5 bases). The germline V and J ends were trimmed by 4 bases and 1 base, with 14 bases remaining between them. Germline assignment: CDR1 MNHNS and CDR2 SASEGT. The CDR3 has 16 residues. CDR3 in DNA: TGTGCCAGCAGTGCACGACAGAGAGGTTCTGGAAACACCATATATTTT. Translating gives CASSARQRGSGNTIYF.

The rearrangement links TRBV2 to TRBJ2-1; D gene unclear. This CDR3 contains 14 residues. CDR1 and CDR2 (germline): SNHLY, FYNNEI. V was cut by 1 base and J by 9 bases, with 13 bases left in between. This CDR3 is CASSEGISTGEQFF. The DNA for the CDR3 is TGTGCCAGCAGTGAAGGCATTAGCACTGGTGAGCAGTTCTTC.

The V and J genes are TRBV28 and TRBJ2-5; D is unresolved. CDR1 and CDR2 (germline): MDHEN, SYDVKM. V lost 2 bases to trimming and J lost 3 bases, with 13 bases between them. The CDR3 spans 15 residues. DNA for the CDR3: TGTGCCAGCAGTTTACATGGCGACCTGGAAGAGACCCAGTACTTC. Its translation is CASSLHGDLEETQYF. Based on the CDR3 plus reference TRBV28 and TRBJ2-5, the full variable domain is DVKVTQSSRYLVKRTGEKVFLECVQDMDHENMFWYRQDPGLGLRLIYFSYDVKMKEKGDIPEGYSVSREKKERFSLILESASTNQTSMYLCASSLHGDLEETQYFGPGTRLLVL.

This rearrangement joins TRBV6-4 to TRBJ2-7, with a tentative D call TRBD1 (6 bases). Germline V lookup: CDR1 MRHNA, CDR2 SNTAGT. Trimming removed 6 bases at V and 7 bases at J, with 16 bases between. CDR3 length: 13 residues. The CDR3 spells CASSRTGQGEQYF. For the CDR3, the DNA is TGTGCCAGCAGCCGAACCGGGCAGGGGGAGCAGTACTTC.

The gene calls are TRBV10-3 and TRBJ2-2; D gene ambiguous. The CDR3 loop spans 13 amino acids. The ends were cut back, 3 bases at V and 2 bases at J, with 4 bases in the middle. Germline CDR1 ENHRY, CDR2 SYGVKD. As DNA, the CDR3 is TGTGCCATCAGTGATGAAAACACCGGGGAGCTGTTTTTT. Its protein is CAISDENTGELFF.

This sequence joins TRBV7-9 and TRBJ1-6, with TRBD1 matching 8 bases. V was clipped by 5 bases and J by 5 bases; unmatched bases: 5. Germline CDR1 is SEHNR and CDR2 is FQNEAQ (reference sequence). The CDR3 consists of 15 residues. DNA for the CDR3: TGTGCCAGCAGCGTCGGACAGGGTAATAATTCACCCCTCCACTTT. As protein: CASSVGQGNNSPLHF.

The chain has TRBV3-1 (or the pseudogene TRBV3-2) and TRBJ1-6; 11 bases map to TRBD1. The CDR3 consists of 15 residues. Losses at the gene ends were 4 bases for V and 9 bases for J; bases not matched to a gene: 5. Germline loops: CDR1 LGHDT, CDR2 YNNKEL (reference sequence). CDR3 in amino acids: CASSPGTGGVSPLHF. CDR3 DNA: TGTGCCAGCAGCCCCGGGACAGGGGGGGTTTCACCCCTCCACTTT.

J is TRBJ2-5 and V is TRBV7-2, with 10 bases aligning to TRBD1. The V gene's germline CDR1 is SGHTA and CDR2 FQGNSA. CDR3 length equals 15 residues. With 5 bases clipped from V and 5 bases from J, the junction kept 8 bases outside the gene matches. The CDR3 sequence is CASSDRGPLRETQYF. The CDR3 nucleotides are TGTGCCAGCAGCGACAGGGGGCCCCTTAGGGAGACCCAGTACTTC.

The chain has TRBV28 and TRBJ1-2; D is uncertain. There are 13 residues in the CDR3. Germline V gene sequence: CDR1 MDHEN, CDR2 SYDVKM. V shed 2 bases and J shed 4 bases, with 8 bases lying between them. CDR3 loop: CASSLETLYGYTF. Written as DNA, the CDR3 is TGTGCCAGCAGTTTAGAGACACTCTATGGCTACACCTTC.

This rearrangement joins TRBV19 to TRBJ2-3; D is unclear. Per germline, CDR1 LNHDA and CDR2 SQIVND (reference sequence). CDR3 length equals 16 residues. With 5 bases removed from V and 2 bases from J, the gap between germline ends came to 17 bases. The CDR3 region is CASSLGSYPSTDTQYF. CDR3 coding DNA: TGTGCCAGTAGTCTCGGATCCTACCCTTCCACAGATACGCAGTATTTT.

The chain is built from TRBV7-8 and TRBJ2-5, with 9 bases lining up with TRBD1. Trimming at V came to 5 bases and at J to 6 bases, leaving 4 bases not matched to a gene. Germline CDR1 SGHVS, CDR2 FQNEAQ. The CDR3 covers 13 residues. This chain's CDR3 is CASSRTGEKTQYF. CDR3 DNA sequence: TGTGCCAGCAGCCGGACAGGGGAAAAGACCCAGTACTTC.

The CDR3 is CASSQEYSLNTEAFF. CDR3 DNA sequence: TGCGCCAGCAGCCAAGAGTACAGCTTAAACACTGAAGCTTTCTTT. The V call is TRBV4-3, the J call TRBJ1-1; no clear D gene. V was trimmed by 0 bases and J by 2 bases, leaving 10 bases between them. This CDR3 has 15 residues. Germline V lookup: CDR1 LGHNA, CDR2 YSLEER.

The J gene is TRBJ1-1, the V gene TRBV11-2; the D is unclear. Germline CDR1 reads SGHAT; CDR2 reads FQNNGV. The CDR3 has 13 residues. V gave up 7 bases and J gave up 4 bases, with 13 bases separating them. CDR3 sequence reads: CASNQGIGTEAFF. In DNA, the CDR3 is TGTGCCAGCAACCAAGGGATAGGCACTGAAGCTTTCTTT.

The gene calls are TRBV5-6 and TRBJ2-3, with D unresolved. CDR1 SGHDT and CDR2 YYEEEE come from the germline V gene. The V gene lost 3 bases and the J gene lost 0 bases, with 11 bases spanning the gap. The CDR3 runs 15 residues. CDR3 nucleotides: TGTGCCAGCAGCTCATCTATGTCGAGCACAGATACGCAGTATTTT. It encodes CASSSSMSSTDTQYF.

This sequence joins TRBV3-1 (or the pseudogene TRBV3-2) and TRBJ1-5, with unresolved D. The length of the CDR3 is 13 residues. Trimming pared 3 bases from V and 12 bases from J, leaving 15 bases between. Germline V gene data show CDR1 as LGHDT and CDR2 as YNNKEL (reference sequence). The DNA for the CDR3 is TGTGCCAGCAGCCAGCAGTTAGGTCACCACCAGCATTTT. It yields the protein CASSQQLGHHQHF.

This sequence joins TRBV6-5 and TRBJ2-4, with TRBD1 matching over 7 bases. Germline lookup yields CDR1 MNHEY and CDR2 SVGAGI. The V and J ends lost 6 bases and 13 bases, in that order; junction bases with no gene match: 12. The CDR3 loop spans 13 amino acids. The chain's CDR3 is CASRVTGVGRQYF. The CDR3 DNA reads as TGTGCCAGCAGGGTAACAGGGGTTGGTCGGCAGTACTTC.

The chain combines TRBV5-6 with TRBJ1-2; 8 nucleotides match TRBD1. Germline CDR1 is SGHDT and CDR2 is YYEEEE. V was clipped by 4 bases and J by 11 bases; unmatched bases: 16. The CDR3 has 15 amino acids. CDR3 nucleotides: TGTGCCAGCAGCCCGAGGGGTACAGGGGGATCGGATTACACCTTC. Encoded protein: CASSPRGTGGSDYTF.

The chain is built from TRBV18 and TRBJ2-1; 7 bases agree with TRBD1. This CDR3 spans 15 amino acids. Germline V gene lookup returns CDR1 KGHSH and CDR2 LQKENI. V lost 0 bases and J lost 8; bases outside the gene matches: 7. CDR3 sequence (DNA): TGTGCCAGCTCACCACCAGGGGGCATGAGGGATGAGCAGTTCTTC. Residues: CASSPPGGMRDEQFF. The full variable domain, completed using reference TRBV18 and TRBJ2-1, is NAGVMQNPRHLVRRRGQEARLRCSPMKGHSHVYWYRQLPEEGLKFMVYLQKENIIDESGMPKERFSAEFPKEGPSILRIQQVVRGDSAAYFCASSPPGGMRDEQFFGPGTRLTVL.

This rearrangement joins TRBV3-1 (or the pseudogene TRBV3-2) to TRBJ1-3, with D unresolved. Trimming pared 0 bases from V and 0 bases from J, leaving 9 bases between. The CDR3 sequence is 16 residues long. The germline V gene encodes CDR1 LGHDT and CDR2 YNNKEL (reference sequence). CDR3 nucleotide sequence: TGTGCCAGCAGCCAAGAGGCATCTGGCTCTGGAAACACCATATATTTT. Translating it yields CASSQEASGSGNTIYF.

The V and J genes are TRBV6-5 and TRBJ2-1, with 7 bases fitting TRBD2. The CDR3 loop spans 15 amino acids. Losses at the gene ends were 7 bases for V and 4 bases for J; bases not matched to a gene: 10. In germline, CDR1 is MNHEY, CDR2 SVGAGI. The CDR3 reads CASKLGREGYNEQFF. The CDR3 bases are TGTGCCAGCAAGTTGGGAAGGGAGGGGTACAATGAGCAGTTCTTC.

The chain carries TRBV7-6 and TRBJ2-7; D uncertain. The CDR3 is made up of 13 amino acids. Trimming shortened V by 5 bases and J by 2 bases, and 10 bases separated the two germline ends. The germline V gene has CDR1 SGHVS and CDR2 FNYEAQ. CDR3 protein: CASSPSRTYEQYF. The CDR3 nucleotides read TGTGCCAGCAGCCCGAGTAGGACCTACGAGCAGTACTTC.

This clone was seen once. Other DNA sequences within the sample encode an identical CDR3. This sequence joins TRBV18 and TRBJ2-5; no clear D gene. Germline V CDR1 and CDR2: KGHSH, LQKENI. This CDR3 has 12 amino acids. V lost 3 bases, J lost 4 bases, and 6 bases lay in between. CDR3 nucleotide sequence: TGTGCCAGCTCACCGGGTGGAGAGACCCAGTACTTC. This codes for CASSPGGETQYF. The variable domain in full, with the rest retrieved from reference TRBV18 and TRBJ2-5, is NAGVMQNPRHLVRRRGQEARLRCSPMKGHSHVYWYRQLPEEGLKFMVYLQKENIIDESGMPKERFSAEFPKEGPSILRIQQVVRGDSAAYFCASSPGGETQYFGPGTRLLVL.

The chain employs TRBV6-2 or TRBV6-3 and TRBJ2-3; D is tentatively TRBD1 or TRBD2 (6 bases each). Germline V gene sequence: CDR1 MNHEY, CDR2 SVGEGT. Trimming left V 2 bases short and J 3 bases short, with 12 bases between. This CDR3 has 15 amino acids. For the CDR3, the DNA is TGTGCCAGCAGTTACGATCCGGGGGCAACAGATACGCAGTATTTT. This translates into CASSYDPGATDTQYF.

The chain recombines TRBV20-1 with TRBJ1-4; D remains ambiguous. The CDR3 has 11 amino acids. Germline V gene lookup returns CDR1 DFQATT and CDR2 SNEGSKA (reference sequence). Between the trimmed V and J ends, which lost 6 bases and 5 bases, there was a span of 7 bases. The CDR3 DNA reads as TGCAGTGCCCAGAGAAATGAAAAACTGTTTTTT. This gives the protein CSAQRNEKLFF.

The chain carries TRBV4-1 and TRBJ2-1; D gene ambiguous. Germline V gives CDR1 MGHRA, CDR2 YSYEKL. CDR3 size: 17 residues. Trimming shortened V by 3 bases and J by 7 bases, and 22 bases separated the two germline ends. The CDR3 nucleotides read TGCGCCAGCAGCCAGGGGAACATCAGGATGGTGGGTAATGAGCAGTTCTTC. This encodes CASSQGNIRMVGNEQFF.

The V gene is TRBV21-1, the J gene TRBJ1-2; TRBD1, the D gene given by the table, was not confirmed from the DNA. TRBV21-1 is reported as a pseudogene. CDR3 length equals 14 residues. This CDR3 reads CASSKAWGPYGYTF. The CDR3 DNA reads as TGTGCCAGCAGCAAAGCGTGGGGGCCATATGGCTACACCTTC.

The chain employs TRBV28 and TRBJ1-3, with D tentatively TRBD1 (6 bases). CDR3 length equals 15 residues. The germline CDR1 and CDR2 sequences are MDHEN and SYDVKM. Trimming pared 2 bases from V and 3 bases from J, leaving 11 bases between. Written as DNA, the CDR3 is TGTGCCAGCAGTTTAGAACAGGGTAATGGAAACACCATATATTTT. It codes for CASSLEQGNGNTIYF. Variable domain in full (rest from reference TRBV28 and TRBJ1-3): DVKVTQSSRYLVKRTGEKVFLECVQDMDHENMFWYRQDPGLGLRLIYFSYDVKMKEKGDIPEGYSVSREKKERFSLILESASTNQTSMYLCASSLEQGNGNTIYFGEGSWLTVV.

With regard to this clone: A read error may account for a junction end that differs from germline. The V and J genes are TRBV11-2 and TRBJ2-1; 9 bases align to TRBD1. This CDR3 spans 16 amino acids. Germline V gene data show CDR1 as SGHAT and CDR2 as FQNNGV. As DNA, the CDR3 is TGTGCCAGCAGTCAATCCGGGACAGGGACGGCCAATGGGCAGTTCTTC. This codes for CASSQSGTGTANGQFF.

The chain has TRBV5-3 and TRBJ2-1, with 7 nucleotides matching TRBD2. TRBV5-3 is recorded as an ORF, its role being uncertain. Losses at the gene ends were 0 bases for V and 0 bases for J; bases not matched to a gene: 15. The CDR3 totals 20 residues. CDR3 residues: CARSLGPAGSVKSSYNEQFF. CDR3 DNA: TGTGCCAGAAGCTTGGGGCCAGCGGGGTCGGTAAAAAGCTCCTACAATGAGCAGTTCTTC.